The rows below give T cell receptor beta chains drawn from one sample of a study of T-cell reconstitution after alpha-beta-depleted transplantation in children. TCRdb ran MiXCR on the PCR reads and lists one entry per CDR3 protein. Of 7,000 to 9,500 distinct CDR3 sequences in the sample, approximately 31% were seen once. The sequencing here drew on peripheral blood, taken 60 days after TCRalphabeta/CD19-depleted stem cell transplant. Receptors were obtained from a boy in the first two years of life who had a stem cell transplant for SCID, so the T cells may come from the graft donor. Both conserved end residues are part of each CDR3. Each record gives: V gene, D gene, clone size, J gene, CDR3 protein, CDR3 DNA. A D gene is named only where the DNA matches it firmly. Size values are once, few and many counts, or a class for expanded clones, and some rows have none.

>TRBV10-3|-|-|TRBJ2-7
CAYAQETYYEQYF
TGTGCCTACGCCCAAGAGACCTACTACGAGCAGTACTTC
>TRBV20-1|-|-|TRBJ2-7
CSASGHSYEQYF
TGCAGTGCTAGTGGGCACTCCTACGAGCAGTACTTC
>TRBV11-2|TRBD1|-|TRBJ2-3
CASSFGQGRTTDTQYF
TGTGCCAGCAGCTTCGGACAGGGAAGAACGACAGATACGCAGTATTTT
>TRBV11-2|-|many|TRBJ1-4
CASSLGRTGRSTNEKLFF
TGTGCCAGCAGCTTAGGACGCACAGGGAGGTCAACTAATGAAAAACTGTTTTTT
>TRBV30|-|-|TRBJ1-2
CAWASYGYTF
TGTGCCTGGGCCAGCTATGGCTACACCTTC
>TRBV11-2|-|medium-sized|TRBJ2-7
CASSLVVTENRSCESYEQYF
TGTGCCAGCAGCTTAGTCGTAACGGAGAACAGGTCCTGCGAGTCCTACGAGCAGTACTTC
>TRBV20-1|TRBD2|medium-sized|TRBJ2-2
CSAKGLAGGTGELFF
TGCAGTGCTAAAGGACTAGCGGGGGGCACCGGGGAGCTGTTTTTT
>TRBV4-2|-|-|TRBJ1-1
CARSRGDLCLEAFF
TGTGCCAGGAGCCGCGGGGACCTCTGCCTTGAAGCTTTCTTT
>TRBV7-8|-|-|TRBJ2-2
CASSLAPSRATGELFF
TGTGCCAGCAGCTTAGCCCCTTCTAGGGCCACCGGGGAGCTGTTTTTT
>TRBV20-1|-|many|TRBJ2-1
CSARGGGGPSSYNEQFF
TGCAGTGCTAGAGGAGGGGGGGGCCCGAGCTCCTACAATGAGCAGTTCTTC
>TRBV3-1|-|-|TRBJ2-5
CASSHMMTGQETQYF
TGTGCCAGCAGCCACATGATGACAGGCCAAGAGACCCAGTACTTC
>TRBV7-3|TRBD1|medium-sized|TRBJ2-2
CASSLTGRGFSNTGELFF
TGTGCCAGCAGCTTAACGGGCAGGGGGTTCTCGAACACCGGGGAGCTGTTTTTT
>TRBV6-4|TRBD2|many|TRBJ2-1
CASSTSGGPEDEQFF
TGTGCCAGCAGTACTAGCGGGGGGCCGGAAGATGAGCAGTTCTTC
>TRBV6-2/TRBV6-3|-|many|TRBJ2-1
CASSYSSQRDNEQFF
TGTGCCAGCAGTTACTCGTCCCAAAGAGACAATGAGCAGTTCTTC
>TRBV7-3|TRBD1|many|TRBJ2-2
CASSYRRSTDRGNTGELFF
TGTGCCAGCAGCTACCGTCGGTCGACGGACAGGGGTAACACCGGGGAGCTGTTTTTT
>TRBV6-2/TRBV6-3|-|many|TRBJ1-3
CASSYSSGNTIYF
TGTGCCAGCAGTTATTCCTCTGGAAACACCATATATTTT
>TRBV23-1|-|-|TRBJ2-5
CASSLGMYQETQYF
TGCGCCAGCAGTCTGGGCATGTACCAAGAGACCCAGTACTTC
>TRBV7-3|-|medium-sized|TRBJ1-5
CASSFPGPNQPQHF
TGTGCCAGCAGCTTCCCCGGGCCCAATCAGCCCCAGCATTTT
>TRBV20-1|TRBD2|-|TRBJ2-3
CSAEPGLGTDTQYF
TGCAGTGCTGAACCGGGACTAGGCACAGATACGCAGTATTTT
>TRBV5-1|-|-|TRBJ2-3
CASSLGTRTDTQYF
TGCGCCAGCAGCTTGGGAACCCGCACAGATACGCAGTATTTT
>TRBV29-1|TRBD2|-|TRBJ2-7
CSVVGLAGGAEQYF
TGCAGCGTTGTGGGTCTAGCGGGAGGGGCCGAGCAGTACTTC
>TRBV5-4|-|-|TRBJ2-3
CASSPIGGRTDTQYF
TGTGCCAGCAGCCCAATAGGGGGACGGACAGATACGCAGTATTTT
>TRBV7-9|TRBD1|many|TRBJ1-1
CASSLGQGETEAFF
TGTGCCAGCAGCCTGGGACAGGGAGAAACTGAAGCTTTCTTT
>TRBV27|-|-|TRBJ2-3
CASSLLGDSTDTQYF
TGTGCCAGCAGTTTGTTGGGGGACTCCACAGATACGCAGTATTTT
>TRBV5-1|TRBD1|medium-sized|TRBJ1-5
CASSPTPTGTGVGYQPQHF
TGCGCCAGCAGCCCAACCCCGACCGGGACAGGGGTCGGATATCAGCCCCAGCATTTT
>TRBV20-1|-|medium-sized|TRBJ2-1
CSARAPWDEQFF
TGCAGTGCTAGAGCGCCTTGGGATGAGCAGTTCTTC
>TRBV12-3/TRBV12-4|TRBD1|medium-sized|TRBJ1-1
CASSGRDRTEAFF
TGTGCCAGCAGTGGCCGGGACAGGACTGAAGCTTTCTTT
>TRBV5-1|TRBD2|-|TRBJ2-7
CASSLAASSGGTTYEQYF
TGCGCCAGCAGCTTGGCCGCTTCTAGCGGGGGCACAACCTACGAGCAGTACTTC
>TRBV7-9|-|medium-sized|TRBJ1-3
CASSSNYF
TGTGCCAGCAGCTCGAACTATTTT
>TRBV20-1|-|few|TRBJ2-1
CSARSNEQFF
TGCAGTGCTAGAAGCAATGAGCAGTTCTTC
>TRBV5-1|-|-|TRBJ2-7
CASSSQRQRSYEQYF
TGCGCCAGCAGCTCACAGCGGCAGAGGAGTTACGAGCAGTACTTC
>TRBV7-9|TRBD1|many|TRBJ1-4
CASSLRTGFNEKLFF
TGTGCCAGCAGCTTACGGACAGGTTTTAATGAAAAACTGTTTTTT
>TRBV7-9|-|medium-sized|TRBJ2-7
CASSLMERGYEQYF
TGTGCCAGCAGCTTAATGGAGAGGGGTTACGAGCAGTACTTC
>TRBV7-9|-|medium-sized|TRBJ1-2
CASSLPPGASTF
TGTGCCAGCAGCTTACCTCCGGGAGCCAGCACCTTC
>TRBV15|TRBD1|medium-sized|TRBJ1-5
CATSRTGATNQPQHF
TGTGCCACCAGCAGGACAGGGGCCACTAATCAGCCCCAGCATTTT
>TRBV20-1|-|many|TRBJ1-3
CSAPRGGAGNTIYF
TGCAGTGCTCCCCGGGGGGGGGCTGGAAACACCATATATTTT
>TRBV10-3|-|medium-sized|TRBJ1-1
CAITPRPTGTEAFF
TGTGCCATCACCCCGAGACCCACGGGCACTGAAGCTTTCTTT
>TRBV2|TRBD1|medium-sized|TRBJ2-1
CASNDRASGEQFF
TGTGCCAGCAATGACAGGGCCTCTGGTGAGCAGTTCTTC
>TRBV19|TRBD2|many|TRBJ2-7
CASSTLAASSYEQYF
TGTGCCAGTAGTACCCTAGCGGCGAGCTCCTACGAGCAGTACTTC
>TRBV12-3/TRBV12-4|TRBD1|-|TRBJ2-3
CASISRGGQANTDTQYF
TGTGCCAGCATTTCTCGAGGCGGACAGGCAAACACAGATACGCAGTATTTT
>TRBV7-4|TRBD2|many|TRBJ2-7
CASSPISRGGTSLLIPYEQYF
TGTGCCAGCAGCCCCATCTCCCGGGGGGGGACTAGCCTCCTTATCCCCTACGAGCAGTACTTC
>TRBV4-1|-|medium-sized|TRBJ2-7
CASSQGRTTGSGEQYF
TGCGCCAGCAGCCAAGGGCGTACTACGGGATCCGGCGAGCAGTACTTC
>TRBV28|-|medium-sized|TRBJ2-5
CASSSLGRETQYF
TGTGCCAGCAGTTCGCTTGGGCGGGAGACCCAGTACTTC
>TRBV10-3|-|medium-sized|TRBJ1-5
CAISESVGSNQPQHF
TGTGCCATCAGTGAGTCAGTGGGAAGCAATCAGCCCCAGCATTTT
>TRBV6-2/TRBV6-3|TRBD2|many|TRBJ2-1
CASSYSLSGGTSYNEQFF
TGTGCCAGCAGTTACAGCTTAAGCGGGGGGACCTCCTACAATGAGCAGTTCTTC
>TRBV10-1|-|many|TRBJ1-1
CASPDGLLMNTEAFF
TGCGCCAGCCCGGACGGACTCCTCATGAACACTGAAGCTTTCTTT
>TRBV18|-|medium-sized|TRBJ2-1
CASSPQRGNEQFF
TGTGCCAGCTCACCACAGCGAGGTAATGAGCAGTTCTTC
>TRBV12-3/TRBV12-4|-|-|TRBJ2-1
CASSIAGDEQFF
TGTGCCAGCAGTATTGCGGGCGATGAGCAGTTCTTC
>TRBV4-2|-|-|TRBJ2-2
CASSQDFGQNTGELFF
TGTGCCAGCAGCCAAGATTTTGGGCAGAACACCGGGGAGCTGTTTTTT
>TRBV19|-|many|TRBJ1-5
CASRSGPRNQPQHF
TGTGCCAGTAGGTCGGGACCTCGCAATCAGCCCCAGCATTTT
>TRBV18|TRBD1|many|TRBJ1-5
CASSLQGGVQPQHF
TGTGCCAGCTCGCTTCAGGGGGGGGTCCAGCCCCAGCATTTT
>TRBV14|-|many|TRBJ2-5
CASSPRGDQETQYF
TGTGCCAGCAGCCCCCGCGGAGACCAAGAGACCCAGTACTTC
>TRBV3-1|-|many|TRBJ2-3
CASSQGTPGTQYF
TGTGCCAGCAGCCAGGGGACCCCGGGTACGCAGTATTTT
>TRBV5-1|-|medium-sized|TRBJ1-1
CASSLWALNTEAFF
TGCGCCAGCAGCTTATGGGCCTTGAACACTGAAGCTTTCTTT